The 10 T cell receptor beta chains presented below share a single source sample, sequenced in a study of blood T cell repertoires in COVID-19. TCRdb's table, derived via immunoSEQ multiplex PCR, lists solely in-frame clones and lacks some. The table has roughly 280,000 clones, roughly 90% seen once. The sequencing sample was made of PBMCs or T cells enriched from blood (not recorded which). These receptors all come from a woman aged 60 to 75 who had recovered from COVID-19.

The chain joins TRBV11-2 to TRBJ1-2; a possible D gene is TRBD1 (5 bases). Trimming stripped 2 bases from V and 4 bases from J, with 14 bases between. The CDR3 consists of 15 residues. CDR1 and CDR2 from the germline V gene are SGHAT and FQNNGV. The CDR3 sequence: CASSLNPGGLYGYTF. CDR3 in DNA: TGTGCCAGCAGCTTAAATCCGGGGGGTCTCTATGGCTACACCTTC.

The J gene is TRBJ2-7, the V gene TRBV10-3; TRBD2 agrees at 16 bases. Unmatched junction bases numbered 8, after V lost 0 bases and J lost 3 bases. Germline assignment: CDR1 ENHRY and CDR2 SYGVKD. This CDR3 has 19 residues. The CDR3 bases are TGTGCCATCAGTGAGTCGATGGGACTAGCGGGAGGGCCTGTCTACGAGCAGTACTTC. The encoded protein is CAISESMGLAGGPVYEQYF.

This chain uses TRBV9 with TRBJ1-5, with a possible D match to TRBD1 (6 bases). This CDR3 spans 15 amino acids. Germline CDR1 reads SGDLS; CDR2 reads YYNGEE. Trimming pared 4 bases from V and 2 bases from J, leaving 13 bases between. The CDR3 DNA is TGTGCCAGCAGCCCAGAGGGGGTGGGCAATCAGCCCCAGCATTTT. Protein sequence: CASSPEGVGNQPQHF.

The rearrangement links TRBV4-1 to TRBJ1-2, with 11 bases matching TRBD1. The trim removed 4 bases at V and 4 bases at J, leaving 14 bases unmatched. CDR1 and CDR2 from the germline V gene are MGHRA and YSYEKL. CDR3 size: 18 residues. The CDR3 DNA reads TGCGCCAGCAGCCTATTATCGGACAGGGGGCTTATTTTCTATGGCTACACCTTC. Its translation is CASSLLSDRGLIFYGYTF.

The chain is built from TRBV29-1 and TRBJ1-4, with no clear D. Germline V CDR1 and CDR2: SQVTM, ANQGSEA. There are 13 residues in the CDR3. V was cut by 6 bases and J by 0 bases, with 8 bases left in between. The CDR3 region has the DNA TGCAGCGTAGGAGAGTCAACTAATGAAAAACTGTTTTTT. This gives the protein CSVGESTNEKLFF.

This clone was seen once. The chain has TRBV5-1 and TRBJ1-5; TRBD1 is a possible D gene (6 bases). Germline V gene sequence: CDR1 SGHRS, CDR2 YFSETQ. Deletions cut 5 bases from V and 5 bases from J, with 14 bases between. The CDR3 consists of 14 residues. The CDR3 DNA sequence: TGCGCCAGCAGTTCACACGAGGGGGATCAGCCCCAGCATTTT. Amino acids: CASSSHEGDQPQHF.

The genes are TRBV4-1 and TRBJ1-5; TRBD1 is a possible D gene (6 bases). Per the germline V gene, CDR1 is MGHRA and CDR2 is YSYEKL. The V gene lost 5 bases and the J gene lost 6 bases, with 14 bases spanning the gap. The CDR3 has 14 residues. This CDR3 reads CASSARQAGQPQHF. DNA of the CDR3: TGCGCCAGCAGCGCCAGACAGGCAGGTCAGCCCCAGCATTTT.

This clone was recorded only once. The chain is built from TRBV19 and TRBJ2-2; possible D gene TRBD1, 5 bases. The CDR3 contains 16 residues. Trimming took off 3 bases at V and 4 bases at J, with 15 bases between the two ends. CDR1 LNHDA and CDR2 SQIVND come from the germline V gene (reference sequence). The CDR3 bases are TGTGCCAGTAGTATTAGGCGTGGGGCAGGCACCGGGGAGCTGTTTTTT. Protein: CASSIRRGAGTGELFF.

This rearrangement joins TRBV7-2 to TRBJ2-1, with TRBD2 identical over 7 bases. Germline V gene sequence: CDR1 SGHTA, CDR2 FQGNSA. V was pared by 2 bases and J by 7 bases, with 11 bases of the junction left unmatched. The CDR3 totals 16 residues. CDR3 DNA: TGTGCCAGCAGCTTAAAGGTCGGGGGGTCGGGAAATGAGCAGTTCTTC. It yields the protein CASSLKVGGSGNEQFF.

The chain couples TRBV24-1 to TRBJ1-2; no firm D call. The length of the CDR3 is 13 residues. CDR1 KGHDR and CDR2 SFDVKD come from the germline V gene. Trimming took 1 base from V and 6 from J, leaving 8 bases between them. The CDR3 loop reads CATSDFQSNGYTF. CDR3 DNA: TGTGCCACCAGTGATTTTCAAAGCAATGGCTACACCTTC.